The clone carrying this T cell receptor (beta chain) was found many times. This beta chain slipped into a library made for alpha chains as a stray read, so its size is not meaningful. TCRdb reprocessed the 5' RACE reads with MiXCR, giving one entry per CDR3 protein. The table lists more than 5,000 distinct CDR3 sequences, under 15% of them singletons. Indicated time point: sample taken at primary tumor resection. Donation came from about 72 patients with untreated early-stage non-small cell lung cancer. The sample is drawn from a study of spatial heterogeneity in lung cancer. Across the whole study: Beta-chain sequences were consistently detected more often than alpha-chain sequences.

The sequence was obtained from a human donor with early-stage non-small cell lung cancer. The source was lung tissue, collected at surgery.

This CDR3 reads CAWSPPGGPTLQFF. The DNA of the CDR3 is TGTGCCTGGAGTCCCCCAGGCGGGCCGACCCTTCAGTTCTTC. The V call is TRBV30, the J call TRBJ2-1; D may be TRBD2 (5 bases). Per the germline V gene, CDR1 is GTSNPN and CDR2 is SVGIG (reference sequence). V was trimmed by 2 bases and J by 13 bases, leaving 21 bases between them. The CDR3 extends over 14 amino acids.